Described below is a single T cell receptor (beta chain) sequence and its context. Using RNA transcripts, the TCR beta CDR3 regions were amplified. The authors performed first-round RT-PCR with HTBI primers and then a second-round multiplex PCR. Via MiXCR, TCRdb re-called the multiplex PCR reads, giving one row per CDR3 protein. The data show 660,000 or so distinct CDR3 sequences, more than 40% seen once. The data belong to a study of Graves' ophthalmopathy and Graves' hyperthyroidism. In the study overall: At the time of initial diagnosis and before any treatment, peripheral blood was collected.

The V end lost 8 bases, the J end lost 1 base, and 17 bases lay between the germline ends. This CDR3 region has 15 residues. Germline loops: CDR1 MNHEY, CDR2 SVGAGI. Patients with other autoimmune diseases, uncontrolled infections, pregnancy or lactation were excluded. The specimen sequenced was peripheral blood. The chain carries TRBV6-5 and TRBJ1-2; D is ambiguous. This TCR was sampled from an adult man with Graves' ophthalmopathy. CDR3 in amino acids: CASYTTGPLNYGYTF. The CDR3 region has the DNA TGTGCCAGCTACACTACCGGGCCTCTTAACTATGGCTACACCTTC.